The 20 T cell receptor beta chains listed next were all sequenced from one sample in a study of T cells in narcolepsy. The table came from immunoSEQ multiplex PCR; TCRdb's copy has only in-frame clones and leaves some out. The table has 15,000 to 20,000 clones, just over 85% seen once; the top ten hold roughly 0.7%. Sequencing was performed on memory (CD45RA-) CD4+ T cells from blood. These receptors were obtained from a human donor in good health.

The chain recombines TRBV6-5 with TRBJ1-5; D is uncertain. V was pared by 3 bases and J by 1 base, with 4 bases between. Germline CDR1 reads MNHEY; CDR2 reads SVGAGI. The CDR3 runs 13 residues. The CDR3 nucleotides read TGTGCCAGCAGTTATATGAGCAATCAGCCCCAGCATTTT. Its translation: CASSYMSNQPQHF.

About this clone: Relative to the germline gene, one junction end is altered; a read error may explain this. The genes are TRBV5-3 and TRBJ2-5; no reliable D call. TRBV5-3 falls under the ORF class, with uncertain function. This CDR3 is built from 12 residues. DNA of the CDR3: TGTGCCAGCAGCTTTTCTACCGAGATCCAGTACTTC. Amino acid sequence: CASSFSTEIQYF.

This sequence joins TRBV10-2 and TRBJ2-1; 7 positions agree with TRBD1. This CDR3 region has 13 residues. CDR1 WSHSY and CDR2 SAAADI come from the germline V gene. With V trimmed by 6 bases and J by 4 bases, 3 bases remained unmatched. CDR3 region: CASRQGSYNEQFF. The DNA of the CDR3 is TGCGCCAGCAGACAGGGGTCGTACAATGAGCAGTTCTTC.

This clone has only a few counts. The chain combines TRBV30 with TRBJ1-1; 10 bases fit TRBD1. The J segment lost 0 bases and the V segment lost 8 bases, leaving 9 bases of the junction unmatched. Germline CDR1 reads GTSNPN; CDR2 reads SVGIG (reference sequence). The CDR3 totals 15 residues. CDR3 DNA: TGTGCCCGAACGACAGGGGGCTCCTTGAACACTGAAGCTTTCTTT. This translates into CARTTGGSLNTEAFF.

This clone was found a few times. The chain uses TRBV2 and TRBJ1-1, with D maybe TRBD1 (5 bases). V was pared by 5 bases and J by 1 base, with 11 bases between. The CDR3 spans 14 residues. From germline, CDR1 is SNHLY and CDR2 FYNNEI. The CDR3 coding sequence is TGTGCCAGCAGTTATTCAGGGCCGAACACTGAAGCTTTCTTT. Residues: CASSYSGPNTEAFF.

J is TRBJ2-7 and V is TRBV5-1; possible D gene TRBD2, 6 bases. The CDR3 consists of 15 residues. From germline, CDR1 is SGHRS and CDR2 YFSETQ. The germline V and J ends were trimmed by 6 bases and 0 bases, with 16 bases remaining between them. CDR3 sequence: CASIYRDSLSYEQYF. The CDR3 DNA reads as TGCGCCAGCATATACCGGGACTCGCTCTCCTACGAGCAGTACTTC.

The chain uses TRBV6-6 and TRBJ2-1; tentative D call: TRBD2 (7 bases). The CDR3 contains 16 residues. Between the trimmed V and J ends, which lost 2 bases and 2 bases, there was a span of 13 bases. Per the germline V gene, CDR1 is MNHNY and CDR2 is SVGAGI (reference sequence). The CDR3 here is CASSYDRGGTYNEQFF. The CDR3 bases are TGTGCCAGCAGTTACGATAGGGGGGGGACCTACAATGAGCAGTTCTTC.

The CDR3: CASSLTGTGNTGELFF. The CDR3 DNA sequence: TGTGCCAGCAGCTTAACCGGGACAGGGAACACCGGGGAGCTGTTTTTT. The V gene is TRBV7-6, the J gene TRBJ2-2, with TRBD1 matching over 8 bases. The J segment lost 1 base and the V segment lost 2 bases, leaving 3 bases of the junction unmatched. This CDR3 spans 16 amino acids. The V gene's germline CDR1 is SGHVS and CDR2 FNYEAQ.

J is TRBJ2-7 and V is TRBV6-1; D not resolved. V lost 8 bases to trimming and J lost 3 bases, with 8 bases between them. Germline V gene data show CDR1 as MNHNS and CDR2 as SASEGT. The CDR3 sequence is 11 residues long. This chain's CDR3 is CASLGRYEQYF. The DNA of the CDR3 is TGTGCCAGCCTAGGGCGCTACGAGCAGTACTTC.

Written as DNA, the CDR3 is TGTGCCAGCAGCTTAGCCCCTGGTGAAGGGCATACGCAGTATTTT. Its protein is CASSLAPGEGHTQYF. The chain joins TRBV7-2 to TRBJ2-3; D is unclear. CDR3 size: 15 residues. V was clipped by 0 bases and J by 7 bases, with 14 bases between them. Germline CDR1 SGHTA, CDR2 FQGNSA.

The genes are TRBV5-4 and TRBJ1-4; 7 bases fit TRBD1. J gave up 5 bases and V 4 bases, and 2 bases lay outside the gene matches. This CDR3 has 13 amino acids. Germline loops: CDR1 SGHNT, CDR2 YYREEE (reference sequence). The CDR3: CASSRQGNEKLFF. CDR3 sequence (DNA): TGTGCCAGCAGCCGACAGGGAAATGAAAAACTGTTTTTT.

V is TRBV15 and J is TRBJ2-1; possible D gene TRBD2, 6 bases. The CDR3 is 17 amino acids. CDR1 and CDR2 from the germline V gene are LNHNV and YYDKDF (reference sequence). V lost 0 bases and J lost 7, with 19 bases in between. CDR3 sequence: CATSRDEAGRGGNEQFF. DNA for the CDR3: TGTGCCACCAGCAGAGATGAGGCGGGGAGAGGTGGGAATGAGCAGTTCTTC.

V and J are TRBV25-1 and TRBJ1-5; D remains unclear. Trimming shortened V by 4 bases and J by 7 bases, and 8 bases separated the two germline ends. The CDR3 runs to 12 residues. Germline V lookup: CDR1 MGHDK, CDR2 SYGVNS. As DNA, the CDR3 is TGTGCCAGCAGTGTAGGGAACCAGCCCCAGCATTTT. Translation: CASSVGNQPQHF.

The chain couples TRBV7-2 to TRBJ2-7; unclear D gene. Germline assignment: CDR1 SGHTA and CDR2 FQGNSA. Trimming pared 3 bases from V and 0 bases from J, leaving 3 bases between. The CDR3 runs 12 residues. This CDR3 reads CASSLSSYEQYF. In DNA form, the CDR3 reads TGTGCCAGCAGCTTGAGCTCCTACGAGCAGTACTTC.

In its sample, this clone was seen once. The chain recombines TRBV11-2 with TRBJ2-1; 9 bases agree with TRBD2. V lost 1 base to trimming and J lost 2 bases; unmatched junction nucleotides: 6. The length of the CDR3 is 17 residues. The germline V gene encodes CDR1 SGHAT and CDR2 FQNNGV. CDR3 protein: CASSLGGGGAAYNEQFF. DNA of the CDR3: TGTGCCAGCAGCTTAGGCGGCGGGGGGGCGGCCTACAATGAGCAGTTCTTC. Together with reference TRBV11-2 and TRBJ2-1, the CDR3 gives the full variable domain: EAGVAQSPRYKIIEKRQSVAFWCNPISGHATLYWYQQILGQGPKLLIQFQNNGVVDDSQLPKDRFSAERLKGVDSTLKIQPAKLEDSAVYLCASSLGGGGAAYNEQFFGPGTRLTVL.

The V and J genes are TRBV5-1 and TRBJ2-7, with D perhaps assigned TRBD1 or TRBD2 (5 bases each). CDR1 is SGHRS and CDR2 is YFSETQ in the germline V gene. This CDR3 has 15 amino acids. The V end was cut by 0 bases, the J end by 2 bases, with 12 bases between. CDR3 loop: CASSLEGTGTYEQYF. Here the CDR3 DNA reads TGCGCCAGCAGCTTGGAGGGGACGGGTACCTACGAGCAGTACTTC.

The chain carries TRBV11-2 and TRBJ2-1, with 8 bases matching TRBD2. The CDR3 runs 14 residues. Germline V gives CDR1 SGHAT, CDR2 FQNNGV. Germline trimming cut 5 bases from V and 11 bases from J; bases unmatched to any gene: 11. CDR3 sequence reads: CASSPRGRGAKQFF. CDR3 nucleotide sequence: TGTGCCAGCAGCCCGAGAGGGCGGGGGGCGAAGCAGTTCTTC.

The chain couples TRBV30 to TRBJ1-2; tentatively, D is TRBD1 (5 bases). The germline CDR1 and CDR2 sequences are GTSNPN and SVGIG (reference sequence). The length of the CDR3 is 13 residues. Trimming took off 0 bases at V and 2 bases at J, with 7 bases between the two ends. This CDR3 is CAWSVNRNYGYTF. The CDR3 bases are TGTGCCTGGAGTGTAAACAGGAACTATGGCTACACCTTC.

CDR3 region: CASSLAMAGDEQFF. The CDR3 bases are TGTGCCAGCAGCTTAGCGATGGCAGGGGATGAGCAGTTCTTC. J is TRBJ2-1 and V is TRBV7-9; TRBD1 is a possible D gene (6 bases). This CDR3 comprises 14 residues. V lost 0 bases and J lost 8, with 11 bases in between. Germline CDR1 reads SEHNR; CDR2 reads FQNEAQ (reference sequence).

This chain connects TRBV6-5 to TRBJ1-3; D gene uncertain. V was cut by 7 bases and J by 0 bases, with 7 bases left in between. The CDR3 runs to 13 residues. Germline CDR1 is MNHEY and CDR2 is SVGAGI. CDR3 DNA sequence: TGTGCCAGCACCCGCCCCTCTGGAAACACCATATATTTT. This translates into CASTRPSGNTIYF.